Here is one T cell receptor beta chain with its context. Its cognate antigen is unknown. V gave up 5 bases and J gave up 5 bases, with 15 bases separating them. This CDR3 region has 15 residues. Germline V gene sequence: CDR1 SEHNR, CDR2 FQNEAQ (reference sequence). Sequencing of TCR beta drew on CD8+ and CD4+ T cells from blood. These data come from a study of CD8 T cells in Susac syndrome. Study findings and constraints: The study conceded that its TCR sequencing and HLA analysis involved relatively few individuals.

An input of about 0.45 to 1 ug of RNA was subjected to reverse transcription using random hexamers. Multiplex PCR with immunoSEQ amplified the TCR beta CDR3 across 54 Vbeta and 13 Jbeta. TCRdb re-analysed the immunoSEQ multiplex PCR reads in MiXCR, keeping a single row per CDR3 protein. This table holds a few hundred thousand distinct CDR3 sequences, about 94% found once. The receptor's source is a human donor with multiple sclerosis. Sequenced: CD8+ T cells from PBMCs. The J gene is TRBJ2-2, the V gene TRBV7-9; either TRBD1 or TRBD2 may fit D (6 bases each). The CDR3 loop reads CASSQTGAPTGELFF. The CDR3 bases are TGTGCCAGCAGCCAGACGGGGGCTCCAACCGGGGAGCTGTTTTTT.